This record covers a single T cell receptor beta chain. The data originate from a study of preoperative IRX-2 immunotherapy in early breast cancer. Treatment described: preoperative locoregional IRX-2 cytokine immunotherapy. Samples came from a phase Ib trial of preoperative locoregional IRX-2 cytokine immunotherapy. The data were produced by immunoSEQ multiplex PCR, yet TCRdb's version contains in-frame clones alone and is incomplete. Found here are about 67,000 clones, roughly 95% of them singletons; the top ten hold roughly 1.7%. This clonotype was sampled from a human donor with breast cancer. The material was obtained from a patient treated with IRX-2 immunotherapy.

CDR3 coding DNA: TGTGCCAGCAGCCCCAATGCAATAGGCGGGGGGCTCACCGGGGAGCTGTTTTTT. Its translation: CASSPNAIGGGLTGELFF. The V and J genes are TRBV7-6 and TRBJ2-2; 8 bases agree with TRBD2. Looked up from germline, CDR1 is SGHVS and CDR2 is FNYEAQ. This CDR3 has 18 residues. Trimming at V came to 5 bases and at J to 4 bases, leaving 15 bases not matched to a gene.